Following are 28 T cell receptor beta chains from one sample sequenced in a study of cytomegalovirus exposure and HLA in healthy donors. 13 Jbeta primers and 60 Vbeta primers were used for the PCR. TCRdb's copy holds only in-frame clones and misses some; the assay was immunoSEQ multiplex PCR. The sample shows 130,000 to 150,000 clones, roughly 80% of them seen only once. The sequenced sample was PBMCs. The origin of the receptors is a woman between 40 and 50 years old in good health and CMV-seropositive.

There are a few counts of this clone. The chain joins TRBV11-2 to TRBJ1-1, with no clear D. V gave up 1 base and J gave up 4 bases, with 13 bases separating them. CDR1 and CDR2 from the germline V gene are SGHAT and FQNNGV. The CDR3 is 15 amino acids. The chain's CDR3 is CASSLGAGATTEAFF. The CDR3 DNA reads TGTGCCAGCAGCTTAGGGGCGGGCGCGACCACTGAAGCTTTCTTT.

This rearrangement joins TRBV4-2 to TRBJ2-1; 8 nucleotides match TRBD2. This CDR3 comprises 17 residues. Losses at the gene ends were 0 bases for V and 4 bases for J; bases not matched to a gene: 8. The V gene's germline CDR1 is LGHNA and CDR2 YNFKEQ. This chain's CDR3 is CASSQDATGGPYNEQFF. The CDR3 DNA reads TGTGCCAGCAGCCAAGATGCGACGGGAGGGCCGTACAATGAGCAGTTCTTC.

This clone showed up just a few times. Possible read error: a much larger clone is one base away. J is TRBJ1-1 and V is TRBV4-2; D is undetermined. Trimming stripped 4 bases from V and 7 bases from J, with 10 bases between. The germline gives CDR1 LGHNA, CDR2 YNFKEQ. The CDR3 spans 12 residues. This chain's CDR3 is CASSRPGGEAFF. The CDR3 nucleotides are TGTGCCAGCAGCCGCCCGGGAGGTGAAGCTTTCTTT.

V and J are TRBV5-1 and TRBJ2-3; 8 positions match TRBD1. The CDR3 runs 14 residues. The junction had 6 bases not matched to a gene; V was cut back by 2 bases and J by 7 bases. Germline V gene data show CDR1 as SGHRS and CDR2 as YFSETQ. The CDR3 is CASSFGQGSNTQYF. The DNA of the CDR3 is TGCGCCAGCAGCTTCGGACAGGGATCAAATACGCAGTATTTT.

This chain uses TRBV28 with TRBJ2-7, with 8 bases fitting TRBD1. After removal of 6 bases from V and 7 bases from J, the junction contained 14 bases not matched to a gene. The CDR3 contains 15 residues. Germline V gene data show CDR1 as MDHEN and CDR2 as SYDVKM. The CDR3 bases are TGTGCCAGCAGCCTAGGGGGACAGGCCCACGGGGAGCAGTACTTC. Protein sequence: CASSLGGQAHGEQYF.

This clone was detected a few times. The chain has TRBV6-5 and TRBJ2-7; D gene uncertain. CDR1 is MNHEY and CDR2 is SVGAGI in the germline V gene. The CDR3 runs to 15 residues. The V end lost 7 bases, the J end lost 0 bases, and 16 bases lay between the germline ends. The CDR3 nucleotides are TGTGCCAGCATGCCCCGAGGCCTGAGCTCCTACGAGCAGTACTTC. This gives the protein CASMPRGLSSYEQYF.

In its sample, this clone was seen once. CDR3 residues: CASRLRDRVGETQYF. CDR3 coding DNA: TGTGCCAGCAGGCTTCGGGACAGGGTAGGAGAGACCCAGTACTTC. The chain carries TRBV28 and TRBJ2-5; 9 nucleotides line up with TRBD1. CDR3 length: 15 amino acids. Germline V CDR1 and CDR2: MDHEN, SYDVKM. V lost 6 bases, J lost 4 bases, and 9 bases stayed unmatched.

This clone was detected only once. This sequence joins TRBV5-4 and TRBJ1-1, with D hard to call. The CDR3 extends over 14 amino acids. V was trimmed by 2 bases and J by 1 base, leaving 9 bases between them. CDR1 and CDR2 from the germline V gene are SGHNT and YYREEE (reference sequence). CDR3 amino acids: CASSLPGKNTEAFF. The DNA for the CDR3 is TGTGCCAGCAGCTTACCGGGAAAGAACACTGAAGCTTTCTTT.

This clone appeared a single time. The chain employs TRBV5-1 and TRBJ1-1, with D possibly TRBD1 on 5 matching bases. This CDR3 contains 14 residues. The germline V gene has CDR1 SGHRS and CDR2 YFSETQ. Trimming took off 2 bases at V and 1 base at J, with 9 bases between the two ends. The CDR3 is CASSLSGRNTEAFF. CDR3 bases: TGCGCCAGCAGCTTATCAGGGCGGAACACTGAAGCTTTCTTT.

The V gene is TRBV10-3, the J gene TRBJ2-1, with 9 bases aligning to TRBD1. With 6 bases clipped from V and 7 bases from J, the junction kept 10 bases outside the gene matches. Germline CDR1 is ENHRY and CDR2 is SYGVKD. The CDR3 is 15 amino acids. The CDR3 reads CAISTGRDRANEQFF. The DNA for the CDR3 is TGTGCCATCAGCACAGGCCGGGACAGGGCAAATGAGCAGTTCTTC.

The rearrangement uses TRBV5-1 and TRBJ2-3; D is possibly TRBD1 (6 bases). Germline CDR1 reads SGHRS; CDR2 reads YFSETQ. CDR3 length equals 16 residues. V was shortened by 0 bases and J by 2 bases, with 13 bases between the two germline ends. The chain's CDR3 is CASSLAMRGYTDTQYF. The CDR3 bases are TGCGCCAGCAGCTTGGCCATGAGGGGGTACACAGATACGCAGTATTTT.

The chain combines TRBV25-1 with TRBJ2-1, with TRBD2 identical over 9 bases. Germline CDR1 is MGHDK and CDR2 is SYGVNS. With V trimmed by 2 bases and J by 0 bases, 5 bases remained unmatched. The CDR3 totals 17 residues. CDR3 sequence reads: CASSEGSGGISYNEQFF. The CDR3 DNA sequence: TGTGCCAGCAGTGAAGGTAGCGGGGGAATCTCCTACAATGAGCAGTTCTTC.

The chain couples TRBV14 to TRBJ2-7; no clear D gene. The length of the CDR3 is 12 residues. The V end was cut by 1 base, the J end by 7 bases, with 8 bases between. Looked up from germline, CDR1 is SGHDN and CDR2 is FVKESK. For the CDR3, the DNA is TGTGCCAGCAGCCAAGGTTTACTGGAGCAGTACTTC. It translates to CASSQGLLEQYF.

The chain is built from TRBV7-9 and TRBJ1-6; D gene ambiguous. Germline V lookup: CDR1 SEHNR, CDR2 FQNEAQ (reference sequence). The ends were cut back, 7 bases at V and 0 bases at J, with 10 bases in the middle. This CDR3 is 15 amino acids long. The CDR3 loop is CASTSWSSYNSPLHF. DNA of the CDR3: TGTGCCAGCACGTCCTGGAGCTCCTATAATTCACCCCTCCACTTT. The complete variable domain, with remaining parts taken from reference TRBV7-9 and TRBJ1-6, reads DTGVSQNPRHKITKRGQNVTFRCDPISEHNRLYWYRQTLGQGPEFLTYFQNEAQLEKSRLLSDRFSAERPKGSFSTLEIQRTEQGDSAMYLCASTSWSSYNSPLHFGNGTRLTVT.

V and J are TRBV7-3 and TRBJ2-5, with D perhaps TRBD2 (5 bases). CDR3 length: 14 amino acids. Germline lookup yields CDR1 SGHTA and CDR2 FQGTGA. Trimming removed 5 bases at V and 2 bases at J, with 12 bases between. The CDR3 sequence is CASSATPGQETQYF. The DNA for the CDR3 is TGTGCCAGCAGCGCTACGCCGGGACAAGAGACCCAGTACTTC.

The chain has TRBV5-1 and TRBJ1-1; D is uncertain. Looked up from germline, CDR1 is SGHRS and CDR2 is YFSETQ. The CDR3 extends over 14 amino acids. V was trimmed by 7 bases and J by 0 bases, leaving 13 bases between them. CDR3 DNA sequence: TGCGCCAGCCGCCCCGAGCATATGAACACTGAAGCTTTCTTT. This codes for CASRPEHMNTEAFF.

This clone was counted between two and nine times. The chain couples TRBV4-1 to TRBJ1-1, with a possible D match to TRBD1 (6 bases). V shed 4 bases and J shed 1 base, with 13 bases lying between them. Per germline, CDR1 MGHRA and CDR2 YSYEKL. The CDR3 contains 15 residues. CDR3 sequence (DNA): TGCGCCAGCAGCCCCTTGACAGGACAGAACACTGAAGCTTTCTTT. It translates to CASSPLTGQNTEAFF.

The chain employs TRBV28 and TRBJ1-2; D possibly corresponds to TRBD1 (5 bases). The V and J ends lost 5 bases and 5 bases respectively, with 24 bases between them. The CDR3 is 17 amino acids. The germline V gene encodes CDR1 MDHEN and CDR2 SYDVKM. In nucleotides, the CDR3 is TGTGCCAGCAGTGCCGGTCGTTGGGGACTGAAGAGGTATGGCTACACCTTC. It specifies CASSAGRWGLKRYGYTF.

CDR3 nucleotides: TGTGCCTGCTCGCGCGGGATGGATTCACCCCTCCACTTT. Translating it yields CACSRGMDSPLHF. The rearrangement uses TRBV30 and TRBJ1-6; no clear D. Germline V CDR1 and CDR2: GTSNPN, SVGIG (reference sequence). The CDR3 runs 13 residues. V lost 6 bases and J 8 bases, leaving 14 bases between the germline ends.

This chain connects TRBV10-3 to TRBJ1-6; 7 bases align to TRBD1. From germline, CDR1 is ENHRY and CDR2 SYGVKD. V shed 11 bases and J 8 bases; nucleotides not matched to a gene: 9. The CDR3 covers 13 residues. The CDR3 protein is CAVAGTDYSPLHF. As DNA, the CDR3 is TGTGCCGTCGCCGGGACAGACTATTCACCCCTCCACTTT.

The CDR3 protein is CASSAMNEQFF. The CDR3 DNA is TGTGCCAGCAGCGCCATGAATGAGCAGTTCTTC. The V gene is TRBV9, the J gene TRBJ2-1; no clear D. Trimming cost V 3 bases and J 7 bases, with 5 bases left between them. This CDR3 comprises 11 residues. The germline V gene has CDR1 SGDLS and CDR2 YYNGEE.

This chain links TRBV7-9 with TRBJ2-7, with TRBD1 matching 9 bases. Germline loops: CDR1 SEHNR, CDR2 FQNEAQ (reference sequence). V gave up 0 bases and J gave up 3 bases; unmatched junction bases: 6. The CDR3 spans 16 residues. DNA of the CDR3: TGTGCCAGCAGCTTAGCCAATCCGGGACAGGGCTACGAGCAGTACTTC. It codes for CASSLANPGQGYEQYF.

This clone was seen just once. V and J are TRBV30 and TRBJ2-1; TRBD2 aligns across 7 bases. With V trimmed by 4 bases and J by 10 bases, 19 bases remained unmatched. Looked up from germline, CDR1 is GTSNPN and CDR2 is SVGIG (reference sequence). The CDR3 totals 16 residues. The CDR3 loop is CAWTKLGEGMQNEQFF. For the CDR3, the DNA is TGTGCCTGGACCAAATTGGGGGAGGGGATGCAAAACGAGCAGTTCTTC.

The V and J genes are TRBV9 and TRBJ1-2, with 7 bases lining up with TRBD1. V lost 4 bases and J lost 7; bases outside the gene matches: 10. The CDR3 has 14 residues. The germline V gene encodes CDR1 SGDLS and CDR2 YYNGEE. The CDR3 region has the DNA TGTGCCAGCAGCCCCGACAGGGTCATAGGTGGCTACACCTTC. This encodes CASSPDRVIGGYTF.

This sequence joins TRBV18 and TRBJ2-3, with TRBD1 identical over 11 bases. V trimming: 3 bases; J trimming: 5 bases; junction bases outside the gene matches: 4. The germline V gene has CDR1 KGHSH and CDR2 LQKENI. This CDR3 spans 15 amino acids. The CDR3 loop reads CASSPGQGAGDTQYF. For the CDR3, the DNA is TGTGCCAGCTCACCTGGACAGGGGGCAGGAGATACGCAGTATTTT.

The J gene is TRBJ2-7, the V gene TRBV27, with 8 nucleotides matching TRBD1. Germline V gene lookup returns CDR1 MNHEY and CDR2 SMNVEV (reference sequence). Losses at the gene ends were 4 bases for V and 3 bases for J; bases not matched to a gene: 8. The CDR3 is 15 amino acids. The CDR3 loop reads CASSSSDRVSYEQYF. The CDR3 nucleotides read TGTGCCAGCAGTTCGTCGGACAGGGTCAGCTACGAGCAGTACTTC.

The CDR3 here is CASSLRGRNGYTF. The CDR3 bases are TGTGCCAGCAGTCTCCGGGGGAGGAACGGCTACACCTTC. The chain joins TRBV27 to TRBJ1-2; D is perhaps TRBD1 (5 bases). The germline CDR1 and CDR2 sequences are MNHEY and SMNVEV (reference sequence). This CDR3 has 13 residues. V dropped 5 bases and J dropped 8 bases, with 15 bases sitting between them.

V and J are TRBV5-1 and TRBJ2-7; 12 bases are shared with TRBD1. The CDR3 spans 14 residues. Germline V gene lookup returns CDR1 SGHRS and CDR2 YFSETQ. Germline trimming cut 6 bases from V and 7 bases from J; bases unmatched to any gene: 8. The CDR3 spells CASKLGQGAGEQYF. In DNA, the CDR3 is TGCGCCAGCAAGTTGGGACAGGGGGCGGGGGAGCAGTACTTC.